What follows describes a single TCR delta chain. Its specificity is unknown. This specimen comes from a study of Vδ1+ human thymocytes. Notes on the study in general: Despite high sort purity, roughly 18% of thymic T cell receptor delta sequences were Vdelta2. In the thymus, TRG and TRD repertoires looked highly polyclonal with Gaussian CDR3 lengths. Unexpected Vdelta2 sequences could cause misinterpretation of bulk repertoire data.

Sequences come from RNA converted to cDNA by reverse transcription. CDR3 amplicons came from multiplex PCR with pooled V-gene forward and constant-region reverse primers. TCRdb redid the clone calls on the multiplex PCR reads with CATT. This sample has 70,000 or so delta-chain clones, with around 32% found just once. The CDR3 spans 22 residues. The germline gives CDR1 TSWWSYY, CDR2 QGS. Trimming took off 4 bases at V and 8 bases at J, with 41 bases between the two ends. The V and J genes are TRDV1 and TRDJ1; no definite D call. The sequenced sample consisted of Vdelta1+ gamma-delta thymocytes from the thymus. As to subset: FACS-sorted CD3+ TCRalphabeta- TCRVdelta1+ TCRVdelta2- thymocytes. The sequence derives from a boy in the first two years of life who had congenital heart surgery. This CDR3 is CALGAPTHLTPSVLIGKEKLIF. In DNA, the CDR3 is TGTGCTCTTGGGGCCCCAACCCACCTCACACCCTCCGTTCTCATCGGGAAAGAAAAACTCATCTTT.